Sequencing of this T cell receptor beta chain was carried out in a study of blood T cell repertoires in COVID-19. Study information: Sites across the United States, Italy and Spain contributed samples from acute and convalescent COVID-19. PBMCs, B-cell-depleted T cells, or T cells were the source of the cDNA or gDNA that made up the material.

This table comes from immunoSEQ multiplex PCR, and its TCRdb copy is limited to in-frame clones, with some not included. The repertoire holds about 250,000 clones, with 85% to 90% as singletons. The CDR3 runs to 17 residues. The germline V gene has CDR1 LGHNA and CDR2 YSLEER. V was trimmed by 0 bases and J by 0 bases, leaving 14 bases between them. This receptor was obtained from a man between 40 and 49 years old who had recovered from COVID-19. The chain has TRBV4-3 and TRBJ1-1; D not resolved. Sample: PBMCs or T cells enriched from blood (not recorded which). The CDR3 nucleotides read TGCGCCAGCAGCCAAGATTATGTAGCGGCAATGAACACTGAAGCTTTCTTT. Translating gives CASSQDYVAAMNTEAFF.